Shown below are 26 T cell receptor beta chains from a single sample sequenced in a study of blood T cell repertoires in COVID-19. Sequencing was performed with immunoSEQ multiplex PCR; in TCRdb, only in-frame clones are kept and a portion is missing. The sample lists about 150,000 clones, roughly 82% occurring once. The specimen was peripheral blood. Every receptor here comes from a man between 70 and 80 years old with acute or convalescent COVID-19.

The chain joins TRBV15 to TRBJ2-7; TRBD2 matches 10 bases. CDR3 length: 16 amino acids. Germline values: CDR1 LNHNV, CDR2 YYDKDF (reference sequence). After removal of 0 bases from V and 3 bases from J, the junction contained 5 bases not matched to a gene. This CDR3 is CATSRDRLAGVYEQYF. DNA of the CDR3: TGTGCCACCAGCAGAGACCGGCTAGCGGGGGTCTACGAGCAGTACTTC.

The J gene is TRBJ2-3, the V gene TRBV10-3; D gene ambiguous. Germline V gene lookup returns CDR1 ENHRY and CDR2 SYGVKD. The CDR3 spans 15 residues. Trimming pared 1 base from V and 5 bases from J, leaving 13 bases between. CDR3 protein: CAISEFGSRGDTQYF. The CDR3 coding sequence is TGTGCCATCAGTGAGTTTGGGTCCCGCGGAGATACGCAGTATTTT.

The chain uses TRBV5-1 and TRBJ1-2; unclear D gene. This CDR3 comprises 15 residues. The V gene lost 0 bases and the J gene lost 4 bases, with 13 bases spanning the gap. The V gene's germline CDR1 is SGHRS and CDR2 YFSETQ. CDR3: CASSLGGGRSYGYTF. CDR3 coding DNA: TGCGCCAGCAGCTTGGGTGGCGGTCGGAGCTATGGCTACACCTTC.

This chain uses TRBV25-1 with TRBJ1-5, with 10 bases aligning to TRBD1. J gave up 7 bases and V 4 bases, and 1 base lay outside the gene matches. Germline assignment: CDR1 MGHDK and CDR2 SYGVNS. The CDR3 runs 13 residues. The CDR3 here is CASSGDRGQPQHF. The CDR3, as DNA: TGTGCCAGCAGTGGGGACAGGGGCCAGCCCCAGCATTTT. Together with reference TRBV25-1 and TRBJ1-5, the CDR3 gives the full variable domain: EADIYQTPRYLVIGTGKKITLECSQTMGHDKMYWYQQDPGMELHLIHYSYGVNSTEKGDLSSESTVSRIRTEHFPLTLESARPSHTSQYLCASSGDRGQPQHFGDGTRLSIL.

This chain joins TRBV19 and TRBJ1-3, with 8 positions matching TRBD1. Germline loops: CDR1 LNHDA, CDR2 SQIVND (reference sequence). V was clipped by 4 bases and J by 8 bases; unmatched bases: 16. This CDR3 has 17 residues. The CDR3 sequence is CASSKRGQALTQHTIYF. The CDR3 DNA sequence: TGTGCCAGTAGTAAGAGGGGACAGGCCCTTACACAGCACACCATATATTTT.

The rearrangement joins TRBV7-9 to TRBJ1-1; tentatively, D is TRBD1 (6 bases). This CDR3 region has 15 residues. Germline V gene lookup returns CDR1 SEHNR and CDR2 FQNEAQ (reference sequence). With 5 bases removed from V and 4 bases from J, the gap between germline ends came to 17 bases. CDR3 residues: CASSLNRAQLTEAFF. The CDR3 DNA follows: TGTGCCAGCAGCCTTAACAGGGCCCAACTCACTGAAGCTTTCTTT.

Regarding this clone: The junction departs from germline at one end; a sequencing error may be responsible. The chain combines TRBV2 with TRBJ2-4, with D possibly being TRBD2 (5 bases). CDR1 SNHLY and CDR2 FYNNEI come from the germline V gene. The CDR3 is made up of 14 amino acids. CDR3 nucleotide sequence: TGTGCCAGCAGCGAAGATGGGGTGCGGGACATTCAGTACTTC. This codes for CASSEDGVRDIQYF.

About this clone itself: Other nucleotide sequences from this sample produce the same CDR3. The chain combines TRBV5-1 with TRBJ2-5; TRBD2 agrees at 13 bases. The germline V gene encodes CDR1 SGHRS and CDR2 YFSETQ. The CDR3 is made up of 17 amino acids. With V trimmed by 2 bases and J by 0 bases, 4 bases remained unmatched. Here the CDR3 reads CASSFGLAGAYQETQYF. In DNA, the CDR3 is TGCGCCAGCAGCTTCGGACTAGCGGGAGCGTACCAAGAGACCCAGTACTTC.

V and J are TRBV27 and TRBJ1-5; D not resolved. The CDR3 is made up of 15 amino acids. Germline CDR1 is MNHEY and CDR2 is SMNVEV (reference sequence). V was pared by 6 bases and J by 3 bases, with 15 bases between. For the CDR3, the DNA is TGTGCCAGCAGCCCCTTGGGTAGCCTCAATCAGCCCCAGCATTTT. Its protein product is CASSPLGSLNQPQHF.

The chain combines TRBV12-5 with TRBJ2-3; TRBD1 is a possible D gene (5 bases). Germline V CDR1 and CDR2: LGHNT, FRNRAP. The CDR3 loop spans 16 amino acids. V dropped 6 bases and J dropped 1 base, with 17 bases sitting between them. The CDR3: CASGKGITSGTDTQYF. The CDR3 DNA reads as TGTGCTAGTGGAAAGGGGATTACCTCTGGCACAGATACGCAGTATTTT.

This rearrangement joins TRBV6-5 to TRBJ1-1; 10 bases line up with TRBD1. The CDR3 contains 11 residues. CDR1 and CDR2 (germline): MNHEY, SVGAGI. V was pared by 8 bases and J by 10 bases, with 4 bases of the junction left unmatched. The CDR3 sequence is CASGDRGPAFF. Written as DNA, the CDR3 is TGTGCCAGCGGAGACAGGGGGCCAGCTTTCTTT.

V gene TRBV29-1 combines with J gene TRBJ2-5; D is unresolved. Germline values: CDR1 SQVTM, CDR2 ANQGSEA. This CDR3 spans 14 amino acids. V lost 0 bases and J lost 6, with 14 bases in between. The CDR3 DNA follows: TGCAGCGTTGAAGATCGAGCTAGTTTTAAGACCCAGTACTTC. This gives the protein CSVEDRASFKTQYF.

Worth noting for this clone: This sample includes further DNA sequences coding for the same CDR3. The V and J genes are TRBV29-1 and TRBJ1-5; a possible D gene is TRBD1 (5 bases). The CDR3 runs 13 residues. CDR1 is SQVTM and CDR2 is ANQGSEA in the germline V gene. Trimming removed 4 bases at V and 5 bases at J, with 12 bases between. The CDR3 coding sequence is TGCAGCGTTGGGTTCCAGGGCCATCAGCCCCAGCATTTT. Translation: CSVGFQGHQPQHF.

The V call is TRBV25-1, the J call TRBJ1-1; TRBD1 might be the D (5 bases). The CDR3 runs to 16 residues. Germline CDR1 MGHDK, CDR2 SYGVNS. The V gene lost 8 bases and the J gene lost 1 base, with 20 bases spanning the gap. The CDR3 nucleotides read TGTGCCAGCCGCCCACGGGCGGGGGAATGGAACACTGAAGCTTTCTTT. Its translation: CASRPRAGEWNTEAFF.

The chain employs TRBV18 and TRBJ1-1; D remains unclear. The germline V gene has CDR1 KGHSH and CDR2 LQKENI. The length of the CDR3 is 13 residues. The V and J ends lost 5 bases and 1 base respectively, with 8 bases between them. The CDR3 region is CASSDNPNTEAFF. The CDR3 bases are TGTGCCAGCTCAGACAATCCGAACACTGAAGCTTTCTTT.

The chain carries TRBV6-1 and TRBJ2-1; 8 bases line up with TRBD1. Germline V lookup: CDR1 MNHNS, CDR2 SASEGT. This CDR3 has 15 residues. J gave up 6 bases and V 2 bases, and 6 bases lay outside the gene matches. The CDR3, as DNA: TGTGCCAGCAGTGAAATGGCAGGGGGCTCCAATGAGCAGTTCTTC. It encodes CASSEMAGGSNEQFF.

This clone was seen a few times. V and J are TRBV10-3 and TRBJ2-1, with 9 bases fitting TRBD2. J lost 5 bases, V lost 2 bases, and 7 bases had no gene match. CDR3 length: 16 residues. CDR1 and CDR2 (germline): ENHRY, SYGVKD. CDR3 amino acids: CAISEPTGLADNEQFF. The CDR3 DNA is TGTGCCATCAGTGAGCCGACGGGACTAGCAGACAATGAGCAGTTCTTC.

Note on this clone: Germline and junction disagree at one end, which may indicate a read error. The chain has TRBV5-4 and TRBJ2-7, with 9 bases lining up with TRBD2. CDR3 length: 12 residues. CDR1 is SGHNT and CDR2 is YYREEE in the germline V gene (reference sequence). The CDR3 nucleotides are TGTGCCAGCAGCTGGATTAGCGGGAGAAAAACCTTC. Its translation: CASSWISGRKTF.

CDR3 sequence: CASSYSAQGSSYEQYF. CDR3 DNA: TGTGCCAGCAGTTACTCGGCACAGGGGAGTTCCTACGAGCAGTACTTC. This chain uses TRBV6-6 with TRBJ2-7; 7 bases line up with TRBD1. CDR1 MNHNY and CDR2 SVGAGI come from the germline V gene (reference sequence). Trimming took 0 bases from V and 1 from J; bases not matched to a gene: 6. This CDR3 is built from 16 residues.

This clone appeared a single time. The rearrangement uses TRBV3-1 (or the pseudogene TRBV3-2) and TRBJ1-6; weak D call: TRBD1 (6 bases). The V gene's germline CDR1 is LGHDT and CDR2 YNNKEL (reference sequence). Trimming pared 1 base from V and 3 bases from J, leaving 7 bases between. The CDR3 is 15 residues long. In DNA form, the CDR3 reads TGTGCCAGCAGCCAAGCCAGGGGCTATAATTCACCCCTCCACTTT. Translated, it gives CASSQARGYNSPLHF.

CDR3 sequence reads: CASRSGDRLTPLHF. In nucleotides, the CDR3 is TGCGCATCAAGATCGGGGGACAGATTAACACCCCTCCACTTT. The chain has TRBV4-1 and TRBJ1-6; 7 bases fit TRBD1. Germline V CDR1 and CDR2: MGHRA, YSYEKL. The CDR3 loop spans 14 amino acids.

The gene calls are TRBV27 and TRBJ1-6, with 9 bases aligning to TRBD1. V lost 4 bases to trimming and J lost 9 bases; unmatched junction nucleotides: 4. The germline gives CDR1 MNHEY, CDR2 SMNVEV (reference sequence). This CDR3 region has 14 residues. As DNA, the CDR3 is TGTGCCAGCAGTTCCCGGGACAGGGCTTCACCCCTCCACTTT. Translation: CASSSRDRASPLHF.

The rearrangement uses TRBV5-6 and TRBJ2-7; 7 positions match TRBD2. V shed 0 bases, J shed 5 bases, and the junction held 8 bases outside the gene matches. This CDR3 spans 15 amino acids. The germline V gene encodes CDR1 SGHDT and CDR2 YYEEEE. CDR3: CASSLGSGGVHEQYF. As DNA, the CDR3 is TGTGCCAGCAGCTTGGGCTCTGGGGGGGTGCACGAGCAGTACTTC.

This chain joins TRBV2 and TRBJ2-1; 10 bases map to TRBD1. The CDR3 runs 15 residues. Looked up from germline, CDR1 is SNHLY and CDR2 is FYNNEI. The junction had 7 bases not matched to a gene; V was cut back by 4 bases and J by 7 bases. CDR3 in amino acids: CASSVWTGGLNEQFF. CDR3 sequence (DNA): TGTGCCAGCAGTGTTTGGACAGGGGGACTGAATGAGCAGTTCTTC.

This chain joins TRBV6-5 and TRBJ1-2, with a tentative D call TRBD1 (5 bases). CDR1 and CDR2 (germline): MNHEY, SVGAGI. Trimming took off 4 bases at V and 8 bases at J, with 17 bases between the two ends. This CDR3 has 14 residues. CDR3 sequence: CASSSSGTAGGYTF. As DNA, the CDR3 is TGTGCCAGCAGTTCCTCAGGGACTGCGGGGGGCTACACCTTC.

This chain uses TRBV5-4 with TRBJ1-3, with 7 bases fitting TRBD1. Germline-derived CDR1 and CDR2 are SGHNT and YYREEE (reference sequence). The junction had 6 bases not matched to a gene; V was cut back by 4 bases and J by 2 bases. This CDR3 is built from 15 residues. The CDR3 spells CASSLQGGAGNTIYF. The CDR3 DNA reads as TGTGCCAGCAGCCTTCAGGGGGGAGCTGGAAACACCATATATTTT.